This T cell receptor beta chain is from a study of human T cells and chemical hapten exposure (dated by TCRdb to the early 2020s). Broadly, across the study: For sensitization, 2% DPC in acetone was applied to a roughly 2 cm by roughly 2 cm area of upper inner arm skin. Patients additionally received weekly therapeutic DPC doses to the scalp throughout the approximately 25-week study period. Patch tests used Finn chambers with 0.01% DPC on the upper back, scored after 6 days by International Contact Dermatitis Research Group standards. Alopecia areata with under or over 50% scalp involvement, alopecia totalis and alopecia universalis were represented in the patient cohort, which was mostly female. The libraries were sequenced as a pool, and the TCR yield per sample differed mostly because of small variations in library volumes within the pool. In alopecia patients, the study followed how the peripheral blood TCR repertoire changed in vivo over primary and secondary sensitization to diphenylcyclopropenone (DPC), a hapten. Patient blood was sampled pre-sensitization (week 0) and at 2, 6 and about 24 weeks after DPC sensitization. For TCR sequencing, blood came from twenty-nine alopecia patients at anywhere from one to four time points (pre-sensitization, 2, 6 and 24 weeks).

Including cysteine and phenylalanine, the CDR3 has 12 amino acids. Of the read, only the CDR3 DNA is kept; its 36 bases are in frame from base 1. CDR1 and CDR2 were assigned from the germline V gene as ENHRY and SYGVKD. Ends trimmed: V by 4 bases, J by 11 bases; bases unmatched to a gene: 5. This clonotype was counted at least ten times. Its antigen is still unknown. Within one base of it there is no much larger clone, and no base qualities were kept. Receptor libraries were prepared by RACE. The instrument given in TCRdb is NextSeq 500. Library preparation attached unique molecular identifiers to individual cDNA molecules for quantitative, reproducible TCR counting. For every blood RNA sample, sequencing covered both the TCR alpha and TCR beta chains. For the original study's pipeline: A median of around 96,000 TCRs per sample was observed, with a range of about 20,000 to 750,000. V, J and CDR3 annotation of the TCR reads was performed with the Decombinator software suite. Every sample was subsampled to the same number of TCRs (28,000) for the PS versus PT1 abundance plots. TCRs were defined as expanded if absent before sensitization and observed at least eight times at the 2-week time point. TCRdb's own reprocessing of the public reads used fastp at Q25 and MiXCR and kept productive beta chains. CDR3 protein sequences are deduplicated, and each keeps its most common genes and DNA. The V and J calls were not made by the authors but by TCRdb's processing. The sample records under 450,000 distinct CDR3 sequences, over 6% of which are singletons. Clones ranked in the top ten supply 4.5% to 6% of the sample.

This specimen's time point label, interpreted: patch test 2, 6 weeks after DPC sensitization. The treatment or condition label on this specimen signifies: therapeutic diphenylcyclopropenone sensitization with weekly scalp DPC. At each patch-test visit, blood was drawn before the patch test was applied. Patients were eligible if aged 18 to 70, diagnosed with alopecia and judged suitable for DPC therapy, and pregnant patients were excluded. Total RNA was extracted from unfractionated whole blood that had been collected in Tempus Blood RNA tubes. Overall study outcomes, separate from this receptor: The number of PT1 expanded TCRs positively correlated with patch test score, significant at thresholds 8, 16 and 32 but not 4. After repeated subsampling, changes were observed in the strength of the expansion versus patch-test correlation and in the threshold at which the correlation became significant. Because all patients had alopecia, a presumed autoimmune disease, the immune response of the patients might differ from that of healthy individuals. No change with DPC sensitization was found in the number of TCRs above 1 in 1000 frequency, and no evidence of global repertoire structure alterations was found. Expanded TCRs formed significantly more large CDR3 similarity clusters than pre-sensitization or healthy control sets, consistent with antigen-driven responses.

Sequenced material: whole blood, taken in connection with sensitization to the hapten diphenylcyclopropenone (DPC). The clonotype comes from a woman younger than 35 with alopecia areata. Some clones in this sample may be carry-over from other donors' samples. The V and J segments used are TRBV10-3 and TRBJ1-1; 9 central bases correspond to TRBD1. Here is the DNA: TGTGCCATCAGTGGGGACAGGGCGAGTGCTTTCTTT. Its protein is CAISGDRASAFF.